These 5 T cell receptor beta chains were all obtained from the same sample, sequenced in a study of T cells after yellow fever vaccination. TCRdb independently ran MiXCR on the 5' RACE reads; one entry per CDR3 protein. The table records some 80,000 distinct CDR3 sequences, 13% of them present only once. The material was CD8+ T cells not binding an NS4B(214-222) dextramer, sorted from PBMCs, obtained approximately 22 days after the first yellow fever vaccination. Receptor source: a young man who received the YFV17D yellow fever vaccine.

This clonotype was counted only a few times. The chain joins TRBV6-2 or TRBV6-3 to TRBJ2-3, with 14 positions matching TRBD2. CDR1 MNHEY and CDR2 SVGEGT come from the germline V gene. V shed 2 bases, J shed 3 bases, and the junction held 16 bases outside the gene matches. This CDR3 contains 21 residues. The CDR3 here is CASSYPKTSGGAVVETDTQYF. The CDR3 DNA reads TGTGCCAGCAGTTACCCTAAGACTAGCGGGGGGGCGGTTGTGGAAACAGATACGCAGTATTTT.

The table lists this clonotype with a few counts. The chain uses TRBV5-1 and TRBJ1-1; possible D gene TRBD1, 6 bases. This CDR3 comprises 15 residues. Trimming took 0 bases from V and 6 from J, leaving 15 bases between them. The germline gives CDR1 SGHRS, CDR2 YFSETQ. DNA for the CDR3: TGCGCCAGCAGCTTGGTGGGGGCGCGACTGTCTGAAGCTTTCTTT. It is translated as CASSLVGARLSEAFF.

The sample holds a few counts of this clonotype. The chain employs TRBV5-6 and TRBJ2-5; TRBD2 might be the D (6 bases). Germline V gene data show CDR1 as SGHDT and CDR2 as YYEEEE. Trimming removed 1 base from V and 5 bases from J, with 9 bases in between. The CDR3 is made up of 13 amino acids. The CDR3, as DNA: TGTGCCAGCAGCTTGTTGGGGAGGGAGACCCAGTACTTC. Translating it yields CASSLLGRETQYF. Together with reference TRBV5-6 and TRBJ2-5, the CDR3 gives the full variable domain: DAGVTQSPTHLIKTRGQQVTLRCSPKSGHDTVSWYQQALGQGPQFIFQYYEEEERQRGNFPDRFSGHQFPNYSSELNVNALLLGDSALYLCASSLLGRETQYFGPGTRLLVL.

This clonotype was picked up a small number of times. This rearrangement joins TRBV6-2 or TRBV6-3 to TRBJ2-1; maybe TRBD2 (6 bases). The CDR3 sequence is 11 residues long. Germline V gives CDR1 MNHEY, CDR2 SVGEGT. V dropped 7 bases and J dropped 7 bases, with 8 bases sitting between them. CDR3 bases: TGTGCCAGCACTCGGGGGAATGAGCAGTTCTTC. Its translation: CASTRGNEQFF.

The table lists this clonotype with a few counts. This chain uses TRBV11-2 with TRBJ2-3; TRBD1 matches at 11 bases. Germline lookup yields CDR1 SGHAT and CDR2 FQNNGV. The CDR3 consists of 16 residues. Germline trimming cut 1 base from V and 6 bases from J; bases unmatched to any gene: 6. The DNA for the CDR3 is TGTGCCAGCAGCTTAGGGACAGGGGGCGGGGGCGATACGCAGTATTTT. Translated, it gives CASSLGTGGGGDTQYF.